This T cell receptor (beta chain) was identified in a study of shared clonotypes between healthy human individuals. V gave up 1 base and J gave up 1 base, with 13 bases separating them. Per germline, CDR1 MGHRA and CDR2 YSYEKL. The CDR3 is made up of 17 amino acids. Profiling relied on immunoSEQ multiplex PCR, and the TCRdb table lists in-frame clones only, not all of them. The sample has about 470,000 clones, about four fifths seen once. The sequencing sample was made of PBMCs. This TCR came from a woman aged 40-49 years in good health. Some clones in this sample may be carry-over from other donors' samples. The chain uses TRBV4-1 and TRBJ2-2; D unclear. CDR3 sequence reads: CASSQGRLGKNTGELFF. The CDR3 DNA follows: TGCGCCAGCAGCCAAGGTCGCCTAGGGAAGAACACCGGGGAGCTGTTTTTT.